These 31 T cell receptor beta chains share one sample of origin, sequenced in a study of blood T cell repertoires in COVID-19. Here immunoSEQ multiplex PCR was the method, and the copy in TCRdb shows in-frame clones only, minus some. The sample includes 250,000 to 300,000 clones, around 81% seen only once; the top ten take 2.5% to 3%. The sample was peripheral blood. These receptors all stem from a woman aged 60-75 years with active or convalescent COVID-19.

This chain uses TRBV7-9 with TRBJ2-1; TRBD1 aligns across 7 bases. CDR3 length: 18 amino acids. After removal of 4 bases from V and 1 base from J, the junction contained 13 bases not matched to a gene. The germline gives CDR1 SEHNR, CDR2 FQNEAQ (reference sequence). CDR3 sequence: CASSSGKGADWSYNEQFF. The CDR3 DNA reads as TGTGCCAGCAGCTCAGGGAAGGGGGCTGACTGGTCCTACAATGAGCAGTTCTTC. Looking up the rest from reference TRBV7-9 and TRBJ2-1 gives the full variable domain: DTGVSQNPRHKITKRGQNVTFRCDPISEHNRLYWYRQTLGQGPEFLTYFQNEAQLEKSRLLSDRFSAERPKGSFSTLEIQRTEQGDSAMYLCASSSGKGADWSYNEQFFGPGTRLTVL.

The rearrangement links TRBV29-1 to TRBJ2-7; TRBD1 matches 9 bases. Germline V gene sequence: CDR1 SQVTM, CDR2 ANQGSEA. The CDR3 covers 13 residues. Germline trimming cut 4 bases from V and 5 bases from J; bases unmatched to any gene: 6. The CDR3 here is CSVGRGQGNEQYF. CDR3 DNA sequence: TGCAGCGTTGGAAGGGGACAGGGCAACGAGCAGTACTTC.

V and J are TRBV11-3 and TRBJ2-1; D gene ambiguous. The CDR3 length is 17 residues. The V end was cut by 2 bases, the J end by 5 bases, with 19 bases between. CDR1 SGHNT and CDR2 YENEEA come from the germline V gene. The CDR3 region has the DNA TGTGCCAGCAGCTTACTGACCGGCAGAGCAGCGAACAATGAGCAGTTCTTC. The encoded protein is CASSLLTGRAANNEQFF.

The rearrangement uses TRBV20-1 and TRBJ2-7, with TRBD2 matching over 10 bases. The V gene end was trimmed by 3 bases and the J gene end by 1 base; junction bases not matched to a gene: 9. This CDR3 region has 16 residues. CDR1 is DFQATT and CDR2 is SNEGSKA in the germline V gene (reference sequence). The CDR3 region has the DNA TGCAGTGCTAGTGGGCTAGCGGGGGCCTCTTCCTACGAGCAGTACTTC. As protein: CSASGLAGASSYEQYF.

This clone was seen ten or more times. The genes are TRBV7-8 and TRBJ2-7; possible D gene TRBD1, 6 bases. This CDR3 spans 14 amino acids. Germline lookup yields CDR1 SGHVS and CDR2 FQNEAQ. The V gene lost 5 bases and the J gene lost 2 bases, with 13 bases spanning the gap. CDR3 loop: CASSPWDKPYEQYF. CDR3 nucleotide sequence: TGTGCCAGCAGCCCCTGGGACAAGCCCTACGAGCAGTACTTC.

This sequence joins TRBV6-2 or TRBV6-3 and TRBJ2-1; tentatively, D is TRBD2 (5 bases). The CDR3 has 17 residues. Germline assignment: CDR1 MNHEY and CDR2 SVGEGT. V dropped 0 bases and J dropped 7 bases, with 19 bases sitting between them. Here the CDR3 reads CASSYSTGSLSGNEQFF. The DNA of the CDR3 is TGTGCCAGCAGTTACTCTACGGGCTCTCTCTCGGGGAATGAGCAGTTCTTC.

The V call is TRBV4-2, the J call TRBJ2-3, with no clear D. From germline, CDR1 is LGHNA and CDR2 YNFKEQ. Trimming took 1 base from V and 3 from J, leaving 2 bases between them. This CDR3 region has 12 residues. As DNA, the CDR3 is TGTGCCAGCAGCCAAGCTACAGATACGCAGTATTTT. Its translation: CASSQATDTQYF.

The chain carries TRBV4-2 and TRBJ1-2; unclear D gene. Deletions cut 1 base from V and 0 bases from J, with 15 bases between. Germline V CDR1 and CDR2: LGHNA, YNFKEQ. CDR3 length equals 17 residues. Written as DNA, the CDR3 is TGTGCCAGCAGCCAAGCACAGTTCGGCTTCTCTAACTATGGCTACACCTTC. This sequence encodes CASSQAQFGFSNYGYTF.

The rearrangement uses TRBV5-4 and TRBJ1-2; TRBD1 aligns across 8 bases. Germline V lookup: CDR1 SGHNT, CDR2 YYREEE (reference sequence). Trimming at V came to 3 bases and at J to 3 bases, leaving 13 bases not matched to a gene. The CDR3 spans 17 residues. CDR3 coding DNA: TGTGCCAGCAGCTCATCTTCAGGGGGCTGGGGGGACTATGGCTACACCTTC. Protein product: CASSSSSGGWGDYGYTF. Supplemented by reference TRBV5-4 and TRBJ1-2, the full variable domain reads ETGVTQSPTHLIKTRGQQVTLRCSSQSGHNTVSWYQQALGQGPQFIFQYYREEENGRGNFPPRFSGLQFPNYSSELNVNALELDDSALYLCASSSSSGGWGDYGYTFGSGTRLTVV.

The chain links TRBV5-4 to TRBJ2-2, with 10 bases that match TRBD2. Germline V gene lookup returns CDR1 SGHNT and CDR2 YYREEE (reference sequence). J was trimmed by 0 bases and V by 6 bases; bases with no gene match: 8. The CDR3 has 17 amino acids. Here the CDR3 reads CASTSLAGGANTGELFF. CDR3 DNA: TGTGCCAGCACCTCTTTAGCGGGGGGCGCGAACACCGGGGAGCTGTTTTTT.

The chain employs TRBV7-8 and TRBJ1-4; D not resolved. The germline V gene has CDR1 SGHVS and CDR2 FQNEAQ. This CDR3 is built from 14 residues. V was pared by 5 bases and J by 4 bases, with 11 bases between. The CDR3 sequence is CASSPRRDNEKLFF. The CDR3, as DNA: TGTGCCAGCAGCCCCCGACGGGATAATGAAAAACTGTTTTTT.

CDR3 DNA: TGTGCCACCAGCAGGGGCCCTAGACTAGGTTTATCCAATGAGCAGTTCTTC. Its protein is CATSRGPRLGLSNEQFF. This chain uses TRBV15 with TRBJ2-1; D perhaps matches TRBD2 (6 bases). The V gene's germline CDR1 is LNHNV and CDR2 YYDKDF (reference sequence). The V gene lost 3 bases and the J gene lost 6 bases, with 21 bases spanning the gap. This CDR3 contains 17 residues.

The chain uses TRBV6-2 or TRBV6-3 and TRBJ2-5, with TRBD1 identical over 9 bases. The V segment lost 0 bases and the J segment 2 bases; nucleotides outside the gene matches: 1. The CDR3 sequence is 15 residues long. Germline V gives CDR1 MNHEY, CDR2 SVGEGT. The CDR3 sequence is CASSYSGQGQETQYF. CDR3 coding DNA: TGTGCCAGCAGTTACTCGGGACAGGGTCAAGAGACCCAGTACTTC.

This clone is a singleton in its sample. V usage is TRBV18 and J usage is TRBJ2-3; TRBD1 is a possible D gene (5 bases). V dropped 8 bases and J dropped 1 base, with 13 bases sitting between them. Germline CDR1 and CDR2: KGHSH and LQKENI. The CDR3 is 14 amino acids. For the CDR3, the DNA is TGTGCCAGCCGAGTGTTAGGGGGCACAGATACGCAGTATTTT. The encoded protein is CASRVLGGTDTQYF. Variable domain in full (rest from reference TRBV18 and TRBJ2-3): NAGVMQNPRHLVRRRGQEARLRCSPMKGHSHVYWYRQLPEEGLKFMVYLQKENIIDESGMPKERFSAEFPKEGPSILRIQQVVRGDSAAYFCASRVLGGTDTQYFGPGTRLTVL.

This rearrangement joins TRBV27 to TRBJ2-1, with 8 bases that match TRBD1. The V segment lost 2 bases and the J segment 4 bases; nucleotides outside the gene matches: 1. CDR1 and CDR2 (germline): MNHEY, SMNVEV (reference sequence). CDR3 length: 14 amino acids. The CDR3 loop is CASSLRDRYNEQFF. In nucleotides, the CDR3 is TGTGCCAGCAGTTTAAGGGACAGGTACAATGAGCAGTTCTTC.

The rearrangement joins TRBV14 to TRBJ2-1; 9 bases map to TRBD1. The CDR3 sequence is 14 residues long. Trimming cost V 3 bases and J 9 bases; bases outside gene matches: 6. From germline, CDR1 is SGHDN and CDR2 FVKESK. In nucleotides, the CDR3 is TGTGCCAGCAGCCACGACAGGGGGGGAAGTGAGCAGTTCTTC. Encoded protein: CASSHDRGGSEQFF.

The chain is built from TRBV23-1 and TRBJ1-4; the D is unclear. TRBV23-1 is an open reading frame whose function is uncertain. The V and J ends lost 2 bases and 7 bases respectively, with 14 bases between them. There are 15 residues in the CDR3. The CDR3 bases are TGCGCCAGCAGTCAACCACGCATTTGGAGTGAAAAACTGTTTTTT. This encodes CASSQPRIWSEKLFF.

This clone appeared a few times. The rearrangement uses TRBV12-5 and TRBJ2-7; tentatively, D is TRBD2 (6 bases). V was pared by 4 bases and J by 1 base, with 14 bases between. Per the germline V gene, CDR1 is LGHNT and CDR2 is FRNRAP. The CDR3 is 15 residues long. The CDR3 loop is CASGSPGGRSYEQYF. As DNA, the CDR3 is TGTGCTAGTGGTTCCCCCGGGGGAAGGTCCTACGAGCAGTACTTC.

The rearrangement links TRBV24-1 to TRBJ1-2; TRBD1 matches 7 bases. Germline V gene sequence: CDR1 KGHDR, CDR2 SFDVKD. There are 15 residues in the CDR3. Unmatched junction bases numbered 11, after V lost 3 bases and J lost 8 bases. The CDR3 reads CATSDGDDRDEGYTF. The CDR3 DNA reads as TGTGCCACCAGTGATGGCGACGACAGGGACGAAGGCTACACCTTC.

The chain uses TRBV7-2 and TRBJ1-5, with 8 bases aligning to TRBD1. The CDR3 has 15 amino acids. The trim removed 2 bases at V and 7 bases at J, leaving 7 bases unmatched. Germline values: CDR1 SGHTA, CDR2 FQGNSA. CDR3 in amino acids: CASSLRTGSSQPQHF. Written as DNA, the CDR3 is TGTGCCAGCAGCTTACGGACAGGGTCGAGCCAGCCCCAGCATTTT. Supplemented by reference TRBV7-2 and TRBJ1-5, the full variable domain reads GAGVSQSPSNKVTEKGKDVELRCDPISGHTALYWYRQSLGQGLEFLIYFQGNSAPDKSGLPSDRFSAERTGGSVSTLTIQRTQQEDSAVYLCASSLRTGSSQPQHFGDGTRLSIL.

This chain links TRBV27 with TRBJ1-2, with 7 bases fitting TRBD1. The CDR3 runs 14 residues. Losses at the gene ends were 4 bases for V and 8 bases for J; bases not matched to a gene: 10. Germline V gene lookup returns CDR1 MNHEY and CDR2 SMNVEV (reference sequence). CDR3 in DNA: TGTGCCAGCAGTTCACTCAGGGGGTGGAACGGCTACACCTTC. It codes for CASSSLRGWNGYTF.

CDR3 in amino acids: CASNRAGGFETQYF. CDR3 nucleotides: TGTGCCAGCAACCGGGCGGGGGGGTTTGAGACCCAGTACTTC. The rearrangement joins TRBV6-6 to TRBJ2-5; 9 bases match TRBD2. CDR3 length: 14 residues. Germline CDR1 and CDR2: MNHNY and SVGAGI (reference sequence). Losses at the gene ends were 7 bases for V and 5 bases for J; bases not matched to a gene: 8.

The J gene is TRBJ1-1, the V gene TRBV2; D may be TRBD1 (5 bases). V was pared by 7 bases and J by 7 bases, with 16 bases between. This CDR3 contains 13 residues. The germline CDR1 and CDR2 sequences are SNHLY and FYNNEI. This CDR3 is CASTQNRGDEAFF. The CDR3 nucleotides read TGTGCCAGCACCCAAAACCGGGGGGATGAAGCTTTCTTT.

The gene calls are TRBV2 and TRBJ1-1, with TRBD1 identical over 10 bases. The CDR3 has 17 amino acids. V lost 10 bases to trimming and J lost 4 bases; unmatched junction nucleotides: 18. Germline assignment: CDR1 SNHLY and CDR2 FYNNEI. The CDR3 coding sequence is TGTGCCACCCTTGGGGGCAGGACAGGGGGACTCCGCACTGAAGCTTTCTTT. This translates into CATLGGRTGGLRTEAFF. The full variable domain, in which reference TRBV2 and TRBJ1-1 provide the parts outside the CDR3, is EPEVTQTPSHQVTQMGQEVILRCVPISNHLYFYWYRQILGQKVEFLVSFYNNEISEKSEIFDDQFSVERPDGSNFTLKIRSTKLEDSAMYFCATLGGRTGGLRTEAFFGQGTRLTVV.

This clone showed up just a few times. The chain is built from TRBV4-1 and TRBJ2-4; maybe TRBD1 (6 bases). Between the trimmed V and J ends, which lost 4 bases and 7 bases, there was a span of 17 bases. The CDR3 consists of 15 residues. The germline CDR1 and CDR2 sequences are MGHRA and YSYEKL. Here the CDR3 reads CASSPRTEGVNIQYF. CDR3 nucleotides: TGCGCCAGCAGCCCCAGGACAGAGGGGGTGAACATTCAGTACTTC.

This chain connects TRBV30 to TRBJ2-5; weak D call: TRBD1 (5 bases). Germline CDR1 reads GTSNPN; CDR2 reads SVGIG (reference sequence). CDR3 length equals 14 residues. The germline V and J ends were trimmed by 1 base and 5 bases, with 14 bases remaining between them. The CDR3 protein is CAWSGVGLGETQYF. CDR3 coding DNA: TGTGCCTGGAGTGGCGTGGGGCTCGGCGAGACCCAGTACTTC. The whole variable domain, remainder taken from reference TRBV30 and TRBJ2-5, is SQTIHQWPATLVQPVGSPLSLECTVEGTSNPNLYWYRQAAGRGLQLLFYSVGIGQISSEVPQNLSASRPQDRQFILSSKKLLLSDSGFYLCAWSGVGLGETQYFGPGTRLLVL.

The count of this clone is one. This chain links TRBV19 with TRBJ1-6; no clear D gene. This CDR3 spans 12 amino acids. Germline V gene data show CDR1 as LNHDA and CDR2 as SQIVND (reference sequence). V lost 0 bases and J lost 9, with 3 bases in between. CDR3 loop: CASSIDRSPLHF. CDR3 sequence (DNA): TGTGCCAGTAGTATAGATCGTTCACCCCTCCACTTT.

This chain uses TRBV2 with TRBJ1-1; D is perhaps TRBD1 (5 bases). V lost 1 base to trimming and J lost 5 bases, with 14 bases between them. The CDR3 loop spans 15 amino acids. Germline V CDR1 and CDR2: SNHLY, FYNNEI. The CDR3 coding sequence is TGTGCCAGCAGTGAAGACCAGGGTAAGGGAACTGAAGCTTTCTTT. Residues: CASSEDQGKGTEAFF.

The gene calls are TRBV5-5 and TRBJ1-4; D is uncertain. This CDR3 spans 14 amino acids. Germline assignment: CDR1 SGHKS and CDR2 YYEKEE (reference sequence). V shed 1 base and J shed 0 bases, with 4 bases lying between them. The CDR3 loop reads CASSLRATNEKLFF. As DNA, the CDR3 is TGTGCCAGCAGCTTGCGAGCAACTAATGAAAAACTGTTTTTT.

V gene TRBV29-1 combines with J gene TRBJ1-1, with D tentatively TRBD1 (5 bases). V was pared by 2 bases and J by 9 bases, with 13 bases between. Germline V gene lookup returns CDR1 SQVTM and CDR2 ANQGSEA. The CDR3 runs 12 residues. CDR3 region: CSVEFGGLQAFF. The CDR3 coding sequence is TGCAGCGTTGAATTCGGGGGATTACAAGCTTTCTTT. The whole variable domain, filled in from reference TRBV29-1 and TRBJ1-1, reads SAVISQKPSRDICQRGTSLTIQCQVDSQVTMMFWYRQQPGQSLTLIATANQGSEATYESGFVIDKFPISRPNLTFSTLTVSNMSPEDSSIYLCSVEFGGLQAFFGQGTRLTVV.

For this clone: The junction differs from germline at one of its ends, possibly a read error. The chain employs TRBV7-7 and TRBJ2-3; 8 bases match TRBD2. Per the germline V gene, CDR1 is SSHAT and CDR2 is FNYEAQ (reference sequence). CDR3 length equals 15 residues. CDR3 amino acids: CASSTGTSSSDTQYF. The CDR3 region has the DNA TGTGCTAGCAGCACCGGGACTAGTTCATCAGATACGCAGTATTTT.